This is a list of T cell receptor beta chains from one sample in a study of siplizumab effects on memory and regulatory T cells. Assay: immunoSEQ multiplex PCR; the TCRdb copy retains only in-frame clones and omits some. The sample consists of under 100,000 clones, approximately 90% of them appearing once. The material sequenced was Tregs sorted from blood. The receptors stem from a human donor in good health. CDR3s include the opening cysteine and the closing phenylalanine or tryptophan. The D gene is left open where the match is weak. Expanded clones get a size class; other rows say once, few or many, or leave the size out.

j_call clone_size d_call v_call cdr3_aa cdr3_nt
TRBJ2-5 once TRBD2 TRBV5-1 CASSLGPRLAGGLQETQYF TGCGCCAGCAGCTTGGGCCCGCGGCTAGCGGGGGGTCTCCAAGAGACCCAGTACTTC
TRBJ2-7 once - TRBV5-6 CASSGMDRSYEQYF TGTGCCAGCAGCGGGATGGACAGATCCTACGAGCAGTACTTC
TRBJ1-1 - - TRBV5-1 CASSFQGRGFGTEAFF TGCGCCAGCAGCTTTCAGGGTCGGGGTTTCGGCACTGAAGCTTTCTTT
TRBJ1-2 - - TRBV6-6 CASSTTSGYYGYTF TGTGCCAGCAGTACAACTTCAGGGTATTATGGCTACACCTTC
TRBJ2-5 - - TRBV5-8 CASSLSVPETQYF TGTGCCAGCAGCTTATCGGTCCCTGAGACCCAGTACTTC
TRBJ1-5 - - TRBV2 CASSDREGQPQHF TGTGCCAGCAGTGACAGGGAGGGTCAGCCCCAGCATTTT
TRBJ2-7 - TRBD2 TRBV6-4 CASGSGGVRDRTYEQYF TGTGCCAGCGGCAGTGGGGGGGTCCGGGACCGAACCTACGAGCAGTACTTC
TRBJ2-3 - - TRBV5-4 CASSLFFTDTQYF TGTGCCAGCAGCTTGTTCTTCACAGATACGCAGTATTTT
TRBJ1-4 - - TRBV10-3 CAISESQGYIATNEKLFF TGTGCCATCAGTGAGTCCCAGGGATATATCGCAACTAATGAAAAACTGTTTTTT
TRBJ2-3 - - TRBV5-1 CASSLGLTDTQYF TGCGCCAGCAGCTTGGGCCTCACAGATACGCAGTATTTT
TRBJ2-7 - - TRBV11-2 CASSFPGYEQYF TGTGCCAGCAGCTTCCCGGGCTACGAGCAGTACTTC
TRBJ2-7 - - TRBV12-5 CATSGAASYEQYF TGTGCTACCTCCGGGGCAGCTTCGTACGAGCAGTACTTC
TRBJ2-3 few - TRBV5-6 CASSLEGTDTQYF TGTGCCAGCAGCTTGGAGGGCACAGATACGCAGTATTTT
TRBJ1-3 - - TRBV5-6 CASSLGCGGRINTIYF TGTGCCAGCAGCTTGGGGTGCGGGGGGCGAATCAACACCATATATTTT
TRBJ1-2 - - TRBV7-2 CASSLEVEGYTF TGTGCCAGCAGCTTAGAGGTGGAAGGCTACACCTTC
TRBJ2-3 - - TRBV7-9 CASSLIQGAGDTQYF TGTGCCAGCAGCCTCATTCAGGGTGCGGGAGATACGCAGTATTTT
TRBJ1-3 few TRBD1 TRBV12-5 CASGGLDRGTGNTIYF TGTGCTAGTGGGGGATTGGACAGGGGGACTGGAAACACCATATATTTT